The T cell receptor (beta chain) under discussion was sequenced for a study of T cells after posttransplantation cyclophosphamide. Broader study findings: Recipient CMV seropositivity and CMV reactivation strongly tracked TRB clonality.

Regarding this clone: Its matching antigen is unknown.

V gave up 6 bases and J gave up 4 bases, with 9 bases separating them. The length of the CDR3 is 11 residues. CDR1 and CDR2 (germline): DFQATT, SNEGSKA (reference sequence). Busulfan-fludarabine conditioning, marrow transplant, and cyclophosphamide on days +3 and +4 were administered. Profiled with immunoSEQ multiplex PCR; TCRdb holds only in-frame clones, not every one. The repertoire holds over 3,000 clones, with about 70% as singletons. The TCR comes from a female patient aged 40 to 50 who received an allogeneic stem cell transplant from a related donor, was CMV-positive, and had no GVHD. Some T cells may be graft donor cells. The rearrangement uses TRBV20-1 and TRBJ1-2; D not resolved. This specimen was CD8+ T cells sorted from PBMCs, taken about 1,200 days after allogeneic stem cell transplant with posttransplant cyclophosphamide. The CDR3 DNA sequence: TGCAGTGCCGGAGGAGGCTATGGCTACACCTTC. Residues: CSAGGGYGYTF.